This T cell receptor (beta chain) was profiled in a study of blood T cell repertoires in COVID-19. Grouping used clinical history reported by participants in a survey and questionnaire. Authors' analysis steps: Quantification of nucleated cells was approximated via reference gene primer amplification. The data were produced by immunoSEQ multiplex PCR, yet TCRdb's version contains in-frame clones alone and is incomplete. The V and J calls and clone size are taken from that table; D and trimming were inferred from the DNA. The repertoire holds about 480,000 clones, with around 87% as singletons. Trimming left V 10 bases short and J 5 bases short, with 17 bases between. This CDR3 is 13 amino acids long. Germline V gives CDR1 MNHEY, CDR2 SVGAGI.

This chain connects TRBV6-5 to TRBJ1-2, with a weak D call TRBD1 (6 bases). Input material: PBMCs or T cells enriched from blood (not recorded which). This receptor was identified in a woman aged 40-49 years who had recovered from COVID-19. The chain's CDR3 is CATLGQPFYGYTF. The CDR3 bases are TGTGCCACCCTAGGACAGCCGTTTTATGGCTACACCTTC.